The subject of this entry is one T cell receptor (beta chain). The table came from immunoSEQ multiplex PCR; TCRdb's copy has only in-frame clones and leaves some out. The repertoire holds more than 100,000 clones, with 80% to 95% as singletons. This entry belongs to a study of control samples from healthy donors and cancer patients. V was trimmed by 10 bases and J by 6 bases, leaving 12 bases between them. CDR1 and CDR2 (germline): WNHNN, SYGVQD (reference sequence). This CDR3 region has 11 residues. This chain links TRBV10-1 with TRBJ1-2; D unclear. The sequence was obtained from a man aged 18 to 30 in good health. What was sequenced was blood. CDR3 nucleotide sequence: TGCGCCATGAACTTCGGCCATGGCTACACCTTC. It specifies CAMNFGHGYTF.